This TCR beta chain came from a study of T cell responses to AZD1222 COVID-19 vaccine. Findings and caveats of the study: There were mostly white British donors and more females than males, and clonal diversity was possibly underestimated. All repertoire sampling was performed exclusively after the peak T cell response.

With regard to this clone: The antigen remains undetermined.

This table comes from immunoSEQ multiplex PCR, and its TCRdb copy is limited to in-frame clones, with some not included. The sample has more than 50,000 clones, about 85% seen once. The sample consisted of peripheral blood, taken on day 0 of AZD1222 vaccination. The TCR comes from an adult in good health.

The DNA for the CDR3 is TGTGCCAGCAGTACCCTAGCGGGGGGCGAGGCAGATACGCAGTATTTT. The encoded protein is CASSTLAGGEADTQYF. This chain uses TRBV27 with TRBJ2-3; TRBD2 aligns across 11 bases. J was trimmed by 4 bases and V by 5 bases; bases with no gene match: 8. This CDR3 comprises 16 residues. The germline gives CDR1 MNHEY, CDR2 SMNVEV (reference sequence).